The clone carrying this T cell receptor (beta chain) was recorded only once. The sample originates from a study of blood T cell repertoires in COVID-19. This CDR3 has 12 residues. Germline assignment: CDR1 SEHNR and CDR2 FQNEAQ (reference sequence). V trimming: 5 bases; J trimming: 10 bases; junction bases outside the gene matches: 4. The table came from immunoSEQ multiplex PCR; TCRdb's copy has only in-frame clones and leaves some out. The sample holds about 160,000 clones, 92% seen once. Sequenced input: peripheral blood. The clonotype originates from a man aged 25 to 45 with COVID-19, enrolled during active disease. The V and J genes are TRBV7-9 and TRBJ2-1; 8 positions match TRBD1. CDR3 amino acids: CASSRTGREQFF. The DNA of the CDR3 is TGTGCCAGCAGCCGGACAGGGCGAGAGCAGTTCTTC.